This TCR beta chain was found in a study of blood T cell repertoires in COVID-19. Overall study: Acute and convalescent COVID-19 specimens originated in the United States, Italy and Spain. PBMCs, B-cell-depleted T cells, or T cells provided the cDNA or gDNA that made up the material.

CDR1 is MDHEN, CDR2 SYDVKM, per germline. The CDR3 extends over 13 amino acids. The ends lost 5 bases at V and 11 bases at J; junction bases unmatched: 7. Per the original data handling: From reference gene primer amplification, estimates of nucleated cell counts were derived. Measured with immunoSEQ multiplex PCR; TCRdb has only the in-frame clones, and not every one. The V and J calls and clone size are taken from that table; D and trimming were inferred from the DNA. The sample has 70,000 to 95,000 clones; 80% are singletons. Sequences were obtained from peripheral blood. The source of this sequence is a woman in her thirties or forties with active or convalescent COVID-19. The V gene is TRBV28, the J gene TRBJ1-1, with 11 bases lining up with TRBD1. CDR3 amino acids: CASSPDRGRRAFF. Written as DNA, the CDR3 is TGTGCCAGCAGTCCGGACAGGGGGCGCCGGGCTTTCTTT.